This is a list of T cell receptor beta chains from one sample in a study of blood T cell repertoires in COVID-19. Some clones are missing from TCRdb's copy, which holds only in-frame ones; the method was immunoSEQ multiplex PCR. Here the sample spans approximately 220,000 clones, approximately 86% being singletons. The sample comprised peripheral blood. Receptors were obtained from a middle-aged man with acute or convalescent COVID-19. CDR3s include the opening cysteine and the closing phenylalanine or tryptophan. The D gene is left open where the match is weak. Part of the rows lack a size; the others show once, few, many or a class for expanded clones.

length,J,V,size,D,CDR3,DNA
17,TRBJ1-5,TRBV19,NA,TRBD1,CASVDRGSRSGNQPQHF,TGTGCCAGTGTGGACAGGGGGTCTCGATCAGGCAATCAGCCCCAGCATTTT
13,TRBJ1-5,TRBV19,NA,NA,CASSPQGPQPQHF,TGTGCCAGTAGTCCGCAGGGTCCGCAGCCCCAGCATTTT
17,TRBJ1-4,TRBV19,NA,TRBD1,CASSIAPSYRGQEKLFF,TGTGCCAGTAGTATAGCCCCCTCCTACAGGGGGCAGGAAAAACTGTTTTTT
16,TRBJ1-1,TRBV6-5,NA,NA,CASSYNSYLMNTEAFF,TGTGCCAGCAGTTACAACAGTTATCTCATGAACACTGAAGCTTTCTTT
16,TRBJ1-1,TRBV5-1,NA,NA,CASSLFSGAGNTEAFF,TGCGCCAGCAGCCTTTTTTCAGGGGCTGGTAACACTGAAGCTTTCTTT
12,TRBJ1-2,TRBV5-1,NA,NA,CASSGSDYGYTF,TGCGCCAGCAGCGGCAGTGACTATGGCTACACCTTC
13,TRBJ1-6,TRBV28,NA,NA,CASFTGFNSPLHF,TGTGCCAGCTTTACAGGATTTAATTCACCCCTCCACTTT
13,TRBJ2-3,TRBV7-3,NA,TRBD2,CASSRTSDRTQYF,TGTGCCAGCAGCAGGACTAGCGATCGTACGCAGTATTTT
13,TRBJ2-7,TRBV30,NA,NA,CAWRRQLPYEQYF,TGTGCCTGGAGGCGACAGCTCCCCTACGAGCAGTACTTC
13,TRBJ2-1,TRBV29-1,NA,TRBD1,CSGWTGLYNEQFF,TGCAGCGGGTGGACAGGACTCTACAATGAGCAGTTCTTC
16,TRBJ2-7,TRBV2,NA,TRBD1,CASGSLGQGRGDEQYF,TGTGCCAGCGGGAGTCTAGGACAGGGTAGGGGTGACGAGCAGTACTTC
17,TRBJ2-7,TRBV7-9,NA,NA,CASSLSSPPAVSYEQYF,TGTGCCAGCAGCTTATCCTCGCCTCCCGCAGTCTCCTACGAGCAGTACTTC
16,TRBJ2-7,TRBV5-1,NA,TRBD1,CASSLVVGTGAYEQYF,TGCGCCAGCAGCTTGGTGGTGGGGACAGGGGCCTACGAGCAGTACTTC
15,TRBJ1-5,TRBV7-9,NA,NA,CASSANAGGNQPQHF,TGTGCCAGCAGCGCAAACGCGGGGGGCAATCAGCCCCAGCATTTT
14,TRBJ2-3,TRBV6-2/TRBV6-3,NA,TRBD2,CASSYGRATDTQYF,TGTGCCAGCAGTTACGGGAGGGCCACAGATACGCAGTATTTT
17,TRBJ2-5,TRBV4-1,NA,NA,CASSQDDPLAPRETQYF,TGCGCCAGCAGCCAAGATGACCCACTAGCACCTCGTGAGACCCAGTACTTC
16,TRBJ1-1,TRBV6-1,once,NA,CASSEAVLTLNTEAFF,TGTGCCAGCAGTGAAGCGGTCCTGACTTTGAACACTGAAGCTTTCTTT
13,TRBJ2-7,TRBV7-9,few,NA,CASRSPTVYEQYF,TGTGCTAGCAGGTCCCCTACAGTCTACGAGCAGTACTTC
16,TRBJ2-7,TRBV18,NA,TRBD2,CASSRLAGGPGYEQYF,TGTGCCAGCTCGCGACTAGCGGGAGGGCCTGGGTACGAGCAGTACTTC
15,TRBJ2-7,TRBV7-2,NA,NA,CASSLMLAGPYEQYF,TGTGCCAGCAGCTTAATGCTAGCCGGACCCTACGAGCAGTACTTC
15,TRBJ2-1,TRBV19,NA,NA,CASSMLAGTYNEQFF,TGTGCCAGTAGTATGCTGGCGGGGACCTACAATGAGCAGTTCTTC
14,TRBJ2-7,TRBV19,NA,TRBD1,CASSPGTGGYEQYF,TGTGCCAGTAGTCCAGGGACAGGTGGCTACGAGCAGTACTTC
13,TRBJ2-5,TRBV5-1,NA,NA,CASSFMLQETQYF,TGCGCCAGCAGCTTTATGCTACAAGAGACCCAGTACTTC
16,TRBJ2-7,TRBV11-2,NA,TRBD2,CASSLVIAGPPYEQYF,TGTGCCAGCAGCTTAGTAATAGCGGGACCCCCCTACGAGCAGTACTTC
11,TRBJ2-1,TRBV11-3,NA,TRBD1,CALTGTNEQFF,TGTGCCTTGACAGGGACCAATGAGCAGTTCTTC